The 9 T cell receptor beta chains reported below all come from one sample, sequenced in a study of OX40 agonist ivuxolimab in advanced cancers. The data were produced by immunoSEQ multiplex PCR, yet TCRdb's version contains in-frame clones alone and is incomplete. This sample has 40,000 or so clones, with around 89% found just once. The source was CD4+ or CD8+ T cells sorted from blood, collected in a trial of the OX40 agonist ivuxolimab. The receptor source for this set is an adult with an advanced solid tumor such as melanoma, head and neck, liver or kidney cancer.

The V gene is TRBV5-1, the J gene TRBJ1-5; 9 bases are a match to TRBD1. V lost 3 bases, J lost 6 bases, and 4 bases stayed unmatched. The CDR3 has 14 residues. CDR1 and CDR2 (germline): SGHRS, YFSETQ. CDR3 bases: TGCGCCAGCAGCTCGGAGACAGGGGGTCAGCCCCAGCATTTT. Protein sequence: CASSSETGGQPQHF.

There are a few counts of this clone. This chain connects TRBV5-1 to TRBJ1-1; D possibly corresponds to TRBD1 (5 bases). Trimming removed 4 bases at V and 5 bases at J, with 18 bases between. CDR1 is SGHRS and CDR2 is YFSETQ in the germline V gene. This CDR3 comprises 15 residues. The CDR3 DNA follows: TGCGCCAGCAGCAATGCGGCAGGGTTGGGAACTGAAGCTTTCTTT. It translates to CASSNAAGLGTEAFF.

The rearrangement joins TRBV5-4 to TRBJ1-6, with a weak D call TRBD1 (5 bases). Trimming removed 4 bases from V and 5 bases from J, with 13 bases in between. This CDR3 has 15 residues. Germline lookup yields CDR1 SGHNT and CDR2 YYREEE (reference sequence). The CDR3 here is CASSPLTVDNSPLHF. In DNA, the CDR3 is TGTGCCAGCAGCCCCTTGACAGTAGATAATTCACCCCTCCACTTT.

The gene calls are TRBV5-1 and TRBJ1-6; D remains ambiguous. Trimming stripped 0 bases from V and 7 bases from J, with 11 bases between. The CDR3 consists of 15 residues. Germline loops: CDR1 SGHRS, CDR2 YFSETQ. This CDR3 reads CASSLAGQANSPLHF. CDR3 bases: TGCGCCAGCAGCTTGGCCGGCCAGGCGAATTCACCCCTCCACTTT.

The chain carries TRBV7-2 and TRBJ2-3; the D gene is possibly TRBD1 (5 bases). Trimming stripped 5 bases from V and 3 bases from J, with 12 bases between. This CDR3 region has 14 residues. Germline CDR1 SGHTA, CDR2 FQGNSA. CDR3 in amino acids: CASSQDQGTDTQYF. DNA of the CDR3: TGTGCCAGCAGCCAAGATCAGGGAACAGATACGCAGTATTTT.

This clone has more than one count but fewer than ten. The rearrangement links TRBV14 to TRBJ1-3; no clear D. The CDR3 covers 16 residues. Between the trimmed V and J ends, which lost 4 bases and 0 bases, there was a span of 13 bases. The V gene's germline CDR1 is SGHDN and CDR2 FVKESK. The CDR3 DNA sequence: TGTGCCAGCAGCCCACGGGCTATCCTCTCTGGAAACACCATATATTTT. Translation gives CASSPRAILSGNTIYF.

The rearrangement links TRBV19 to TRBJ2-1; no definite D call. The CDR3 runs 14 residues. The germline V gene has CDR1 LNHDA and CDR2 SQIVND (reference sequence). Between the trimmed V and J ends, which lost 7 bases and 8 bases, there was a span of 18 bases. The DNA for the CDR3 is TGTGCCAGTACCCCGGGCGTTGGATCGGATGAGCAGTTCTTC. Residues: CASTPGVGSDEQFF. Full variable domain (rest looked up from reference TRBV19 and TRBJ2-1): DGGITQSPKYLFRKEGQNVTLSCEQNLNHDAMYWYRQDPGQGLRLIYYSQIVNDFQKGDIAEGYSVSREKKESFPLTVTSAQKNPTAFYLCASTPGVGSDEQFFGPGTRLTVL.

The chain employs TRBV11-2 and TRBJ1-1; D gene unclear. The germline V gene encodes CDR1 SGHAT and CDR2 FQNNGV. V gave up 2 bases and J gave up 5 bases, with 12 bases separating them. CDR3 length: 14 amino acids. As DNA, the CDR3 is TGTGCCAGCAGCTTAACCAGGCCGGGGACTGAAGCTTTCTTT. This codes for CASSLTRPGTEAFF.

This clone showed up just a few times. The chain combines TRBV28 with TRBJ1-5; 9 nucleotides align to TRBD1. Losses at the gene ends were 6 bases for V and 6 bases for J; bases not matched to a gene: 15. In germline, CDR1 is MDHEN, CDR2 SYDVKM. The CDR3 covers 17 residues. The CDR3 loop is CASRDRTRDRVRQPQHF. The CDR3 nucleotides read TGTGCCAGCAGAGATCGAACCCGGGACAGGGTACGTCAGCCCCAGCATTTT. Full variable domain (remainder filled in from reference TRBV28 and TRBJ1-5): DVKVTQSSRYLVKRTGEKVFLECVQDMDHENMFWYRQDPGLGLRLIYFSYDVKMKEKGDIPEGYSVSREKKERFSLILESASTNQTSMYLCASRDRTRDRVRQPQHFGDGTRLSIL.